Shown below are 30 T cell receptor beta chains from a single sample sequenced in a study of T cells after yellow fever vaccination. Using its own MiXCR run on the 5' RACE reads, TCRdb lists one record per CDR3 protein. Here the sample spans around 160,000 distinct CDR3 sequences, more than 5.5% being singletons. Sequenced material: CD4+ T cells sorted from PBMCs, taken less than 6 days after the first yellow fever vaccination. These receptors were taken from a young man who received the YFV17D yellow fever vaccine.

The chain employs TRBV7-2 and TRBJ1-5; D is uncertain. V gave up 3 bases and J gave up 6 bases, with 18 bases separating them. CDR1 and CDR2 (germline): SGHTA, FQGNSA. The CDR3 runs 16 residues. In DNA, the CDR3 is TGTGCCAGCAGCTTTTTCCCCTCGCGGGGTCGTCAGCCCCAGCATTTT. Translated, it gives CASSFFPSRGRQPQHF.

This clonotype came up many times. The chain uses TRBV4-3 and TRBJ1-6; no definite D call. The CDR3 consists of 15 residues. Trimming removed 1 base from V and 8 bases from J, with 12 bases in between. CDR1 LGHNA and CDR2 YSLEER come from the germline V gene. The CDR3 bases are TGCGCCAGCAGCCAAGTCCTACTCGGGGATTCACCCCTCCACTTT. This encodes CASSQVLLGDSPLHF.

In DNA form, the CDR3 reads TGTGCCAGCAGCCAAGATATAGTCAGGACGAACACCGGGGAGCTGTTTTTT. Amino acids: CASSQDIVRTNTGELFF. The chain uses TRBV3-1 and TRBJ2-2; no definite D call. Germline V gene sequence: CDR1 LGHDT, CDR2 YNNKEL (reference sequence). V was trimmed by 0 bases and J by 0 bases, leaving 11 bases between them. The CDR3 has 17 amino acids.

This clonotype was counted ten times or more. The V call is TRBV6-2 or TRBV6-3, the J call TRBJ2-5; 8 nucleotides agree with TRBD2. The CDR3 covers 17 residues. CDR1 and CDR2 from the germline V gene are MNHEY and SVGEGT. J was trimmed by 4 bases and V by 4 bases; bases with no gene match: 14. This CDR3 reads CASSSVVAGGRGETQYF. The DNA for the CDR3 is TGTGCCAGCAGTTCCGTCGTCGCGGGGGGACGTGGAGAGACCCAGTACTTC.

This clonotype was detected only a few times. The chain employs TRBV19 and TRBJ2-1; a weak D match, TRBD1 (6 bases). V gave up 6 bases and J gave up 8 bases, with 14 bases separating them. The V gene's germline CDR1 is LNHDA and CDR2 SQIVND (reference sequence). CDR3 size: 13 residues. The CDR3 nucleotides are TGTGCCAGTAGGATACAGGGTCGGGATGAGCAGTTCTTC. Translated, it gives CASRIQGRDEQFF. The variable domain in full, completed from reference TRBV19 and TRBJ2-1, reads DGGITQSPKYLFRKEGQNVTLSCEQNLNHDAMYWYRQDPGQGLRLIYYSQIVNDFQKGDIAEGYSVSREKKESFPLTVTSAQKNPTAFYLCASRIQGRDEQFFGPGTRLTVL.

The chain employs TRBV10-3 and TRBJ1-5; D is uncertain. The CDR3 is made up of 13 amino acids. Per germline, CDR1 ENHRY and CDR2 SYGVKD. V was cut by 8 bases and J by 3 bases, with 11 bases left in between. The CDR3 sequence is CAIRSQSNQPQHF. For the CDR3, the DNA is TGTGCCATCCGATCACAATCCAATCAGCCCCAGCATTTT.

This clonotype has ten or more counts. The chain employs TRBV12-3 or TRBV12-4 and TRBJ1-5, with D unclear. V was pared by 11 bases and J by 3 bases, with 14 bases between. The CDR3 runs 13 residues. The CDR3 spells CASAPGDNQPQHF. The CDR3 coding sequence is TGTGCCTCTGCACCTGGTGACAATCAGCCCCAGCATTTT.

This clonotype was counted at least ten times. The V gene is TRBV5-1, the J gene TRBJ2-3; 7 nucleotides line up with TRBD2. The CDR3 has 13 amino acids. V gave up 4 bases and J gave up 10 bases; unmatched junction bases: 9. Germline-derived CDR1 and CDR2 are SGHRS and YFSETQ. In DNA form, the CDR3 reads TGCGCCAGCAGCACGTATCCGGGAGGTCCGCAGTATTTT. The encoded protein is CASSTYPGGPQYF. The variable domain in full, with the rest retrieved from reference TRBV5-1 and TRBJ2-3, is KAGVTQTPRYLIKTRGQQVTLSCSPISGHRSVSWYQQTPGQGLQFLFEYFSETQRNKGNFPGRFSGRQFSNSRSEMNVSTLELGDSALYLCASSTYPGGPQYFGPGTRLTVL.

This clonotype showed up many times. The chain carries TRBV3-1 and TRBJ2-5; D possibly corresponds to TRBD1 (5 bases). V was shortened by 1 base and J by 2 bases, with 8 bases between the two germline ends. Germline V CDR1 and CDR2: LGHDT, YNNKEL (reference sequence). This CDR3 contains 14 residues. CDR3 coding DNA: TGTGCCAGCAGCCAAGGACAGTTACAAGAGACCCAGTACTTC. Its protein is CASSQGQLQETQYF.

Turning to this clonotype: A much larger clone differs from this one at a single base, so this may be a read error. The chain has TRBV6-1 and TRBJ2-5; 7 nucleotides match TRBD2. The CDR3 is made up of 13 amino acids. Germline CDR1 MNHNS, CDR2 SASEGT. V gave up 8 bases and J gave up 2 bases; unmatched junction bases: 5. CDR3 protein: CASRPGGQETQYF. The CDR3 DNA is TGTGCCAGCCGTCCGGGGGGACAAGAGACCCAGTACTTC.

The genes are TRBV20-1 and TRBJ2-5; 7 bases match TRBD1. This CDR3 has 14 amino acids. The germline V gene encodes CDR1 DFQATT and CDR2 SNEGSKA (reference sequence). Trimming at V came to 3 bases and at J to 2 bases, leaving 6 bases not matched to a gene. The DNA of the CDR3 is TGCAGTGCTAGGTCCGTACAGGGGCAAGAGACCCAGTACTTC. Residues: CSARSVQGQETQYF.

The rearrangement links TRBV10-3 to TRBJ2-7; maybe TRBD2 (6 bases). Germline CDR1 is ENHRY and CDR2 is SYGVKD. V dropped 5 bases and J dropped 0 bases, with 14 bases sitting between them. CDR3 length equals 15 residues. CDR3 DNA: TGTGCCATCAGTCGAGCGGGTTCGAGCTCCTACGAGCAGTACGTC. Translated: CAISRAGSSSYEQYV.

As regards this clonotype: The junction and the germline gene differ at one end; a read error may be behind it. The J gene is TRBJ2-3, the V gene TRBV6-2 or TRBV6-3; D may match TRBD1 or TRBD2 (5 bases each). CDR1 is MNHEY and CDR2 is SVGEGT in the germline V gene. The CDR3 covers 16 residues. The CDR3 protein is CAISYSGTGNTDTQYF. CDR3 nucleotides: TGTGCCATCAGTTACTCTGGGACGGGCAACACAGATACGCAGTATTTT.

V is TRBV5-1 and J is TRBJ1-1; D is perhaps TRBD1 (5 bases). This CDR3 is built from 15 residues. Germline V gene sequence: CDR1 SGHRS, CDR2 YFSETQ. V was cut by 4 bases and J by 3 bases, with 16 bases left in between. The CDR3 nucleotides are TGCGCCAGCAGCCCGGAGCCCGGGGCCTACACTGAAGCTTTCTTT. Translated, it gives CASSPEPGAYTEAFF.

This clonotype was counted ten times or more. V and J are TRBV7-6 and TRBJ2-5; no firm D call. The CDR3 consists of 15 residues. V shed 5 bases and J shed 0 bases, with 13 bases lying between them. The germline gives CDR1 SGHVS, CDR2 FNYEAQ. For the CDR3, the DNA is TGTGCCAGCAGCCTCCGAGCCGGGTACCAAGAGACCCAGTACTTC. This encodes CASSLRAGYQETQYF.

The rearrangement links TRBV6-2 or TRBV6-3 to TRBJ2-1; D remains ambiguous. V shed 6 bases and J shed 5 bases, with 11 bases lying between them. This CDR3 spans 13 amino acids. Germline CDR1 MNHEY, CDR2 SVGEGT. CDR3 coding DNA: TGTGCCAGCAGGCGACACGGCGACAATGAGCAGTTCTTC. Amino acid sequence: CASRRHGDNEQFF.

This clonotype appeared many times. V usage is TRBV5-1 and J usage is TRBJ2-1; 16 bases align to TRBD2. CDR3 length: 16 residues. CDR1 and CDR2 from the germline V gene are SGHRS and YFSETQ. The J segment lost 4 bases and the V segment lost 4 bases, leaving 2 bases of the junction unmatched. The chain's CDR3 is CASSTGLAGGYNEQFF. The CDR3 nucleotides are TGCGCCAGCAGCACGGGACTAGCGGGGGGGTACAATGAGCAGTTCTTC.

In this sample, this clonotype turned up many times. This chain uses TRBV4-1 with TRBJ2-5, with D unresolved. This CDR3 contains 15 residues. V was shortened by 0 bases and J by 5 bases, with 13 bases between the two germline ends. CDR1 is MGHRA, CDR2 YSYEKL, per germline. The CDR3 bases are TGCGCCAGCAGCCAAGATATGTCGCCGGCGGAGACCCAGTACTTC. This gives the protein CASSQDMSPAETQYF.

In its sample, this clonotype was seen many times. V is TRBV7-3 and J is TRBJ2-2; no clear D. Germline-derived CDR1 and CDR2 are SGHTA and FQGTGA. This CDR3 is built from 14 residues. Trimming removed 5 bases from V and 2 bases from J, with 9 bases in between. CDR3 loop: CASSADPNTGELFF. In DNA form, the CDR3 reads TGTGCCAGCAGCGCTGATCCTAACACCGGGGAGCTGTTTTTT.

This clonotype was counted many times. The rearrangement uses TRBV12-3 or TRBV12-4 and TRBJ2-5, with 7 nucleotides matching TRBD1. The ends lost 8 bases at V and 4 bases at J; junction bases unmatched: 10. There are 14 residues in the CDR3. The CDR3 sequence: CASRTGVVAETQYF. CDR3 nucleotide sequence: TGTGCCAGCCGTACAGGGGTAGTAGCAGAGACCCAGTACTTC.

This clonotype has a count of ten or more. The gene calls are TRBV9 and TRBJ2-1; 9 bases are a match to TRBD1. CDR3 length: 15 residues. With 3 bases clipped from V and 4 bases from J, the junction kept 5 bases outside the gene matches. The germline CDR1 and CDR2 sequences are SGDLS and YYNGEE. CDR3 coding DNA: TGTGCCAGCAGCGGCATGGGACAGGGATACAATGAGCAGTTCTTC. It is translated as CASSGMGQGYNEQFF.

Ten or more counts support this clonotype. The rearrangement joins TRBV12-3 or TRBV12-4 to TRBJ1-4; D is possibly TRBD1 (6 bases). This CDR3 comprises 13 residues. Trimming removed 8 bases from V and 5 bases from J, with 12 bases in between. The CDR3 bases are TGTGCCAGCCGAACGCAGGGGAATGAAAAACTGTTTTTT. It translates to CASRTQGNEKLFF.

The gene calls are TRBV4-1 and TRBJ1-2; TRBD1 agrees at 9 bases. Germline V gene lookup returns CDR1 MGHRA and CDR2 YSYEKL. Trimming at V came to 3 bases and at J to 6 bases, leaving 17 bases not matched to a gene. The CDR3 runs 18 residues. The CDR3 sequence is CASSHPGQGSRGGDGYTF. The CDR3 nucleotides read TGCGCCAGCAGCCATCCCGGACAGGGGTCTCGTGGAGGGGATGGCTACACCTTC.

J is TRBJ2-4 and V is TRBV28, with TRBD2 matching over 9 bases. Losses at the gene ends were 4 bases for V and 6 bases for J; bases not matched to a gene: 10. Germline-derived CDR1 and CDR2 are MDHEN and SYDVKM. This CDR3 has 16 residues. The CDR3 sequence: CASSSSVGRGGNIQYF. The CDR3 DNA reads TGTGCCAGCAGTTCATCGGTGGGGCGGGGGGGAAACATTCAGTACTTC.

This clonotype was counted ten times or more. The chain carries TRBV12-3 or TRBV12-4 and TRBJ1-1, with a possible D match to TRBD1 (6 bases). The CDR3 has 15 residues. Trimming shortened V by 3 bases and J by 0 bases, and 11 bases separated the two germline ends. For the CDR3, the DNA is TGTGCCAGCAGTTTGTCCGGGACAATGAACACTGAAGCTTTCTTT. Its translation is CASSLSGTMNTEAFF.

This clonotype occurred many times. The V and J genes are TRBV12-3 or TRBV12-4 and TRBJ1-5; a weak D match, TRBD1 (6 bases). CDR3 length: 13 residues. V was shortened by 1 base and J by 5 bases, with 6 bases between the two germline ends. The CDR3 coding sequence is TGTGCCAGCAGTTTAGAGGGGGATCAGCCCCAGCATTTT. It yields the protein CASSLEGDQPQHF.

In this sample, this clonotype turned up many times. This chain joins TRBV4-1 and TRBJ2-3; no clear D gene. The CDR3 is made up of 17 amino acids. CDR1 and CDR2 from the germline V gene are MGHRA and YSYEKL. V was cut by 0 bases and J by 2 bases, with 15 bases left in between. The CDR3 DNA reads TGCGCCAGCAGCCAAGATGGTAGGGCAGGAATCACAGATACGCAGTATTTT. Its translation is CASSQDGRAGITDTQYF.

Many counts were recorded for this clonotype. CDR3 nucleotides: TGTGCCAGCAGCCAAGAAGGGGACTACGCAGATACGCAGTATTTT. It encodes CASSQEGDYADTQYF. V is TRBV4-2 and J is TRBJ2-3; 7 bases fit TRBD2. There are 15 residues in the CDR3. V was pared by 0 bases and J by 4 bases, with 4 bases of the junction left unmatched. From germline, CDR1 is LGHNA and CDR2 YNFKEQ.

This clonotype was recorded many times. The chain uses TRBV7-9 and TRBJ2-5; D possibly corresponds to TRBD2 (7 bases). Trimming shortened V by 5 bases and J by 5 bases, and 18 bases separated the two germline ends. The CDR3 extends over 15 amino acids. Looked up from germline, CDR1 is SEHNR and CDR2 is FQNEAQ (reference sequence). CDR3 bases: TGTGCCAGCAGCGCGCCATCCAGGGGAGGGGAGACCCAGTACTTC. Translated, it gives CASSAPSRGGETQYF.

This clonotype was recorded many times. The rearrangement joins TRBV12-3 or TRBV12-4 to TRBJ2-3; D assignment may be TRBD1 or TRBD2 (6 bases each). V was shortened by 3 bases and J by 1 base, with 11 bases between the two germline ends. This CDR3 has 15 amino acids. The CDR3 DNA reads as TGTGCCAGCAGTTTCCGGGGGCCCGGCACAGATACGCAGTATTTT. It specifies CASSFRGPGTDTQYF.